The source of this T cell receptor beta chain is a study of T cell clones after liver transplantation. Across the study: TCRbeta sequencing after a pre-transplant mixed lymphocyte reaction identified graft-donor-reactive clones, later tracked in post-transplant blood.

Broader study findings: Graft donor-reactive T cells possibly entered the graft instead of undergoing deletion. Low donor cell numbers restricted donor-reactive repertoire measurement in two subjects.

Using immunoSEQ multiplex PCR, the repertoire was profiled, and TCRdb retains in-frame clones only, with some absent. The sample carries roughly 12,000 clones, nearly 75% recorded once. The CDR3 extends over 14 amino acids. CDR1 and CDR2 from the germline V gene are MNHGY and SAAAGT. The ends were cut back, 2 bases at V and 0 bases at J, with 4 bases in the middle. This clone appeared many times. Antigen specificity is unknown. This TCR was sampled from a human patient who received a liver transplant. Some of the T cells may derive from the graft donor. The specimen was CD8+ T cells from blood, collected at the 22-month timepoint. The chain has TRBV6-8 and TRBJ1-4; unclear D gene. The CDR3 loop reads CASSYETTNEKLFF. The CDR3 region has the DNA TGTGCCAGCAGTTACGAGACAACTAATGAAAAACTGTTTTTT.